The sequence of this T cell receptor (beta chain) was determined in a study of OX40 agonist ivuxolimab in advanced cancers. Study as a whole: A male proportion of 82.7% was recorded, with mean age around 60 years and range roughly 23 to 79.

Libraries were prepared by immunoSEQ multiplex PCR; TCRdb keeps only in-frame clonotypes and omits some of them. The table includes roughly 100,000 clones, more than 85% detected once. This clonotype was obtained from an adult with an advanced solid tumor such as melanoma, head and neck, liver or kidney cancer. Sequenced material: CD4+ or CD8+ T cells sorted from blood, taken in a trial of the OX40 agonist ivuxolimab.

CDR3 region: CASRATGPSNGYTF. CDR3 coding DNA: TGTGCCAGTAGAGCGACAGGCCCGTCAAATGGCTACACCTTC. The chain couples TRBV19 to TRBJ1-2, with D maybe TRBD1 (6 bases). Trimming removed 6 bases from V and 6 bases from J, with 17 bases in between. The CDR3 has 14 residues. Germline CDR1 LNHDA, CDR2 SQIVND (reference sequence). Filled out from reference TRBV19 and TRBJ1-2, the complete variable domain reads DGGITQSPKYLFRKEGQNVTLSCEQNLNHDAMYWYRQDPGQGLRLIYYSQIVNDFQKGDIAEGYSVSREKKESFPLTVTSAQKNPTAFYLCASRATGPSNGYTFGSGTRLTVV.